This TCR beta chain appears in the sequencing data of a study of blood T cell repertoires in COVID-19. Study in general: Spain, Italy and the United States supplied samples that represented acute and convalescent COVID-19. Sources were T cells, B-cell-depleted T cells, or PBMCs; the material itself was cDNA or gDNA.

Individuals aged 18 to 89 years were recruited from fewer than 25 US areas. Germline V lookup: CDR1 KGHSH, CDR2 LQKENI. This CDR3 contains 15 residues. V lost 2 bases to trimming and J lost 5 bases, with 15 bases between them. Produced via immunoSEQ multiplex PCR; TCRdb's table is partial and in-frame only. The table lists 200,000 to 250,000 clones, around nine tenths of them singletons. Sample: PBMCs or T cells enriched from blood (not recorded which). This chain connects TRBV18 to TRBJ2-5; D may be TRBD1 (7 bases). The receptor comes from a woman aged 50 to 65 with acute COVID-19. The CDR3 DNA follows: TGTGCCAGCTCACCAATGGAGGGGGCGTGGGAGACCCAGTACTTC. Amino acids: CASSPMEGAWETQYF.